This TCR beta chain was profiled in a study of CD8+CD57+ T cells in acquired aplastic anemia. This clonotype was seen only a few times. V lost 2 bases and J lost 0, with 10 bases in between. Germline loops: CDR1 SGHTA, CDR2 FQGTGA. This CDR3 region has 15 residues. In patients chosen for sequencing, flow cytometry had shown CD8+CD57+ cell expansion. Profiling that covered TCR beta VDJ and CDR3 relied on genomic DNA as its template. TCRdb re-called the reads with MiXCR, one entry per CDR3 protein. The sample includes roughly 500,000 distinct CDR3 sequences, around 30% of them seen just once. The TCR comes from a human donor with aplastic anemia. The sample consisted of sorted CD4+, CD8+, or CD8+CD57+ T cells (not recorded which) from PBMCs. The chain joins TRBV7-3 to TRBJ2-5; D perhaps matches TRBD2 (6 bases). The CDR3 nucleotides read TGTGCCAGCAGCTTATCTCGGGGGAACCAAGAGACCCAGTACTTC. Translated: CASSLSRGNQETQYF.